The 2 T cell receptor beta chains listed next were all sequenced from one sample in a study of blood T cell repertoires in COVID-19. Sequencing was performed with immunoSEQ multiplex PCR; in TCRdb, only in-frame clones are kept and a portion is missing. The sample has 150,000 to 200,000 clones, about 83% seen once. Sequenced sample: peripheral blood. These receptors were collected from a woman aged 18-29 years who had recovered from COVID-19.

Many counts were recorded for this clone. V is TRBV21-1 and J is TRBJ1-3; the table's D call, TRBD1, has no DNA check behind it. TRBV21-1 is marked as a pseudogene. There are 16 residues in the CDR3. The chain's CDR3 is CASSKEIGQSGNTIYF. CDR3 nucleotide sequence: TGTGCCAGCAGCAAAGAAATAGGACAGTCTGGAAACACCATATATTTT.

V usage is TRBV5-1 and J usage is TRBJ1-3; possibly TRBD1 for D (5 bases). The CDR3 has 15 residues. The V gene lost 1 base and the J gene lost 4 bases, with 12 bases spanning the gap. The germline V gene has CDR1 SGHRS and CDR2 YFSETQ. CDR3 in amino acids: CASSLSGASGNTIYF. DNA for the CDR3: TGCGCCAGCAGCTTGTCTGGGGCTTCAGGAAACACCATATATTTT.